The 8 T cell receptor beta chains presented below share a single source sample, sequenced in a study of T-cell memory formation after mild COVID-19. One entry per CDR3 protein, called by TCRdb with MiXCR from the 5' RACE reads. The table includes some 340,000 distinct CDR3 sequences, approximately 12% detected once. Sample: PBMCs or a T cell subset sorted from them (not recorded which). Source of these receptors: a man aged 18-30 years who had mild COVID-19 (a few samples of this study predate the infection). Cell type and time point are not known.

The chain recombines TRBV12-3 or TRBV12-4 with TRBJ1-1; D is unclear. The ends were cut back, 2 bases at V and 7 bases at J, with 8 bases in the middle. The CDR3 covers 12 residues. The CDR3 protein is CASSLTGLEAFF. The CDR3 coding sequence is TGTGCCAGCAGTTTAACGGGCCTTGAAGCTTTCTTT.

The CDR3 reads CASSYTRGQGRTDTQYF. In DNA, the CDR3 is TGTGCCAGCAGTTACACACGGGGACAGGGTAGAACAGATACGCAGTATTTT. V is TRBV6-6 and J is TRBJ2-3; the match to TRBD1 covers 9 bases. CDR3 size: 17 residues. V lost 2 bases to trimming and J lost 3 bases; unmatched junction nucleotides: 9. Germline values: CDR1 MNHNY, CDR2 SVGAGI (reference sequence).

The rearrangement uses TRBV4-3 and TRBJ2-1, with 9 bases matching TRBD2. V gave up 2 bases and J gave up 6 bases; unmatched junction bases: 5. The CDR3 extends over 15 amino acids. The germline CDR1 and CDR2 sequences are LGHNA and YSLEER. CDR3 loop: CASSQYAGLANEQFF. In DNA form, the CDR3 reads TGCGCCAGCAGCCAATATGCGGGACTAGCCAATGAGCAGTTCTTC.

This chain links TRBV5-6 with TRBJ1-2; D is ambiguous. The CDR3 is made up of 15 amino acids. CDR1 is SGHDT and CDR2 is YYEEEE in the germline V gene. Between the trimmed V and J ends, which lost 3 bases and 3 bases, there was a span of 15 bases. CDR3 DNA sequence: TGTGCCAGCAGCTCCCGGGGAAGGCCCCACTATGGCTACACCTTC. This encodes CASSSRGRPHYGYTF.

The rearrangement links TRBV4-2 to TRBJ2-3; 8 nucleotides align to TRBD1. This CDR3 has 14 residues. Looked up from germline, CDR1 is LGHNA and CDR2 is YNFKEQ. After removal of 4 bases from V and 5 bases from J, the junction contained 5 bases not matched to a gene. The CDR3 is CASSRGTGQDTQYF. The DNA for the CDR3 is TGTGCCAGCAGCCGCGGGACAGGCCAAGATACGCAGTATTTT.

This clonotype was seen many times. The chain employs TRBV7-9 and TRBJ2-1; D is uncertain. From germline, CDR1 is SEHNR and CDR2 FQNEAQ (reference sequence). The CDR3 has 13 amino acids. V dropped 3 bases and J dropped 6 bases, with 9 bases sitting between them. For the CDR3, the DNA is TGTGCCAGCAGCTTCCCCATCGGCAATGAGCAGTTCTTC. Translated, it gives CASSFPIGNEQFF.

This clonotype appeared a few times. This rearrangement joins TRBV6-2 or TRBV6-3 to TRBJ2-3; possibly TRBD1 for D (6 bases). Trimming removed 5 bases at V and 2 bases at J, with 17 bases between. The CDR3 consists of 16 residues. Germline V gene data show CDR1 as MNHEY and CDR2 as SVGEGT. The CDR3, as DNA: TGTGCCAGCAGTCAACGGACCGGGACAAACACAGATACGCAGTATTTT. Its protein product is CASSQRTGTNTDTQYF.

Written as DNA, the CDR3 is TGTGCCAGCAGCTTAGGACGGTTGGTGGGACAGCGTAATGAAAAACTGTTTTTT. Residues: CASSLGRLVGQRNEKLFF. The gene calls are TRBV7-3 and TRBJ1-4, with TRBD1 matching 7 bases. This CDR3 has 18 amino acids. Germline V gene sequence: CDR1 SGHTA, CDR2 FQGTGA. Germline trimming cut 2 bases from V and 4 bases from J; bases unmatched to any gene: 13.